This TCR beta chain was identified during a study of cytomegalovirus exposure and HLA in healthy donors. About this clone: Its antigen is currently unknown.

When sampled, the donors appeared nominally healthy, though they likely had unrecorded immune exposures. Study findings and constraints: A few of the chains that were CMV-associated were confirmed in vitro to be specific for CMV antigens.

Germline V gene lookup returns CDR1 SGHTA and CDR2 FQGNSA. Trimming cost V 6 bases and J 5 bases, with 22 bases left between them. The CDR3 sequence is 16 residues long. Primers for the PCR totalled 60 Vbeta and 13 Jbeta. Profiling relied on immunoSEQ multiplex PCR, and the TCRdb table lists in-frame clones only, not all of them. The repertoire has 150,000 to 200,000 clones, over 80% of them found once; the top ten carry about 1.6%. The clonotype originates from a man aged 50-59 years in good health and CMV-seronegative. The sequenced sample was PBMCs. This chain links TRBV7-2 with TRBJ1-2; D gene ambiguous. CDR3 region: CASRSTGYSPFYGYTF. The CDR3 DNA sequence: TGTGCCAGCAGATCGACGGGGTATTCCCCCTTTTATGGCTACACCTTC.